The clone carrying this T cell receptor (beta chain) came up a few times. Its cognate antigen is unknown. This record comes from a study of cytomegalovirus exposure and HLA in healthy donors. Use of 60 Vbeta and 13 Jbeta primers characterized the PCR. The assay was immunoSEQ multiplex PCR, and TCRdb's table has in-frame clones only and misses some. The data hold 100,000 to 150,000 clones, with about 8.5% observed a single time. Trimming took off 7 bases at V and 0 bases at J, with 9 bases between the two ends. Germline V gene lookup returns CDR1 MNHNS and CDR2 SASEGT. This CDR3 is built from 13 residues. Findings and caveats of the study: Under in vitro conditions, three CMV-associated chains were confirmed as specific for CMV antigens.

The specimen sequenced was PBMCs. This clonotype was sampled from a man aged 35 to 55 in good health and CMV-seronegative. The chain joins TRBV6-1 to TRBJ1-2, with no clear D. CDR3 protein: CASTVRSNYGYTF. As DNA, the CDR3 is TGTGCCAGCACGGTTCGGTCTAACTATGGCTACACCTTC.